This TCR beta chain stems from a study of OX40 agonist ivuxolimab in advanced cancers. Produced via immunoSEQ multiplex PCR; TCRdb's table is partial and in-frame only. The sample records tens of thousands of clones, about 83% being singletons. This CDR3 has 14 amino acids. Germline V gene sequence: CDR1 MNHNS, CDR2 SASEGT. After removal of 4 bases from V and 2 bases from J, the junction contained 4 bases not matched to a gene. The J gene is TRBJ1-1, the V gene TRBV6-1, with 7 bases that match TRBD1. The receptor's source is an adult with an advanced solid tumor such as melanoma, head and neck, liver or kidney cancer. The specimen was CD4+ or CD8+ T cells sorted from blood, collected in a trial of the OX40 agonist ivuxolimab. This CDR3 is CASSARGGNTEAFF. The CDR3 DNA follows: TGTGCCAGCAGTGCCAGGGGGGGAAACACTGAAGCTTTCTTT.